These T cell receptor beta chains were read from a single sample in a study of identical twins. A single record per CDR3 protein comes from TCRdb applying MiXCR to the 5' RACE reads. The sample consists of approximately 600,000 distinct CDR3 sequences, roughly 7.1% of them appearing once. Another study also made use of these data, one on yellow fever vaccine responses in identical twins.

The source material was PBMCs. Source of these receptors: a woman under 30 in good health. Both conserved end residues are part of each CDR3. Size values are once, few and many counts, or a class for expanded clones, and some rows have none.

>TRBJ2-3|-|TRBV2
CASSGEVTDTQYF
>TRBJ2-3|few|TRBV5-1
CASRSGLAGTDTQYF
>TRBJ2-2|-|TRBV20-1
CSARAGTIANTGELFF
>TRBJ2-7|few|TRBV6-2/TRBV6-3
CASRSSGSGYEQYF
>TRBJ2-1|many|TRBV10-3
CASTGQPYDEQFF
>TRBJ2-3|-|TRBV6-2/TRBV6-3
CASTIAGGTDTQYF
>TRBJ2-1|-|TRBV20-1
CSARASNIPSSGRSANEQFF
>TRBJ1-3|many|TRBV28
CASSLRPSSGNTIYF
>TRBJ2-6|many|TRBV24-1
CATSDSTQGANVLTF
>TRBJ2-2|-|TRBV10-3
CATGGQVTGELFF
>TRBJ1-1|few|TRBV29-1
CSVEVGTGGTEAFF
>TRBJ1-1|-|TRBV20-1
CSARDRGTLMNTEAFF
>TRBJ2-7|many|TRBV28
CASGTYEQYF
>TRBJ2-2|many|TRBV15
CATSKRNSLNTGELFF
>TRBJ1-4|few|TRBV6-1
CASSVGQSGEKLFF
>TRBJ2-1|many|TRBV12-3/TRBV12-4
CASTQGLVSYNEQFF
>TRBJ1-5|few|TRBV12-3/TRBV12-4
CASSLMSGRDRARGVGQPQHF
>TRBJ2-7|-|TRBV7-2
CASSLVGDEQYF
>TRBJ1-6|many|TRBV7-9
CASSPSGWTGLSPLHF
>TRBJ1-1|-|TRBV2
CASSGREIGMNTEAFF
>TRBJ2-7|many|TRBV10-3
CAISATQVDSYEQYF
>TRBJ2-5|-|TRBV5-1
CASSWTGGIPQETQYF
>TRBJ2-1|few|TRBV27
CASSLLLGLAINEQFF
>TRBJ1-1|-|TRBV25-1
CASRGDRGPMNTEAFF
>TRBJ1-4|-|TRBV7-6
CASSLSKGATNEKLFF
>TRBJ1-5|few|TRBV19
CASSIVGGNQPQHF
>TRBJ2-3|few|TRBV20-1
CTLVGSGGPPTDTQYF
>TRBJ2-7|many|TRBV29-1
CSVDGLAGIARYEQYF
>TRBJ2-5|few|TRBV2
CASSRQGGRGETQYF
>TRBJ2-3|-|TRBV4-2
CASSPEGIRGTDTQYF
>TRBJ2-5|few|TRBV9
CASGLGANKETQYF
>TRBJ2-7|few|TRBV27
CASSRGQGIYEQYF
>TRBJ2-1|few|TRBV7-2
CASSLAWTSGPYNEQFF
>TRBJ2-5|few|TRBV27
CASRPGTSGINRETQYF
>TRBJ2-3|-|TRBV12-5
CASGLTQGVNTQYF
>TRBJ1-2|many|TRBV15
CATSRDGRGANYGYTF
>TRBJ1-2|few|TRBV7-9
CASRSTVGGYTF
>TRBJ2-2|few|TRBV3-1
CASSQDTYTGELFF
>TRBJ2-2|many|TRBV20-1
CSARWTNTGELFF
>TRBJ1-5|many|TRBV20-1
CSAQNRQGVNQPQHF